This is a list of T cell receptor beta chains from one sample in a study of OX40 agonist ivuxolimab in advanced cancers. Libraries were prepared by immunoSEQ multiplex PCR; TCRdb keeps only in-frame clonotypes and omits some of them. The data hold nearly 80,000 clones, with roughly 94% observed a single time. Sequences were derived from CD4+ or CD8+ T cells sorted from blood, sampled in a trial of the OX40 agonist ivuxolimab. The receptor set was obtained from an adult with an advanced solid tumor such as melanoma, head and neck, liver or kidney cancer. Both conserved end residues are part of each CDR3. The D gene is left open where the match is weak. Some rows have no size entry. The others give once, few or many, or a class for an expanded clone.

V	size	D	J	CDR3	DNA
TRBV7-9	once	.	TRBJ2-1	CASSLEYKYNEQFF	TGTGCCAGCAGCTTAGAATACAAGTACAATGAGCAGTTCTTC
TRBV7-7	.	.	TRBJ2-1	CASSLEPGALDNEQFF	TGTGCCAGCAGCTTAGAACCGGGGGCCCTAGACAATGAGCAGTTCTTC
TRBV6-1	.	.	TRBJ2-1	CASSEGQHNEQFF	TGTGCCAGCAGTGAAGGACAGCACAATGAGCAGTTCTTC
TRBV9	.	TRBD2	TRBJ2-3	CASSVEASGLPDTQYF	TGTGCCAGCAGCGTAGAGGCTAGCGGCCTCCCTGATACGCAGTATTTT
TRBV14	once	.	TRBJ2-3	CASSQEGPTLLTDTQYF	TGTGCCAGCAGCCAAGAAGGGCCAACACTTCTGACAGATACGCAGTATTTT
TRBV28	.	.	TRBJ2-1	CASSPRAPNEQFF	TGTGCCAGCAGTCCGAGGGCCCCCAATGAGCAGTTCTTC
TRBV7-2	.	TRBD2	TRBJ2-3	CASSFGGSTDTQYF	TGTGCCAGCAGCTTCGGCGGGAGTACGGATACGCAGTATTTT
TRBV5-6	.	.	TRBJ2-7	CASSLAGVGSYEQYF	TGTGCCAGCAGCTTGGCAGGGGTCGGCTCCTACGAGCAGTACTTC
TRBV30	.	TRBD1	TRBJ2-7	CAWSVGQGDYEQYF	TGTGCCTGGAGTGTAGGACAGGGGGACTACGAGCAGTACTTC
TRBV28	.	.	TRBJ1-2	CASRLRLTDNYGYTF	TGTGCCAGCAGACTCCGCTTGACAGACAACTATGGCTACACCTTC
TRBV4-3	.	TRBD2	TRBJ2-7	CASSHTAGLAPSEQYF	TGCGCCAGCAGCCACACCGCGGGACTAGCCCCAAGCGAGCAGTACTTC
TRBV4-3	.	TRBD2	TRBJ2-1	CASSQVPASGYNEQFF	TGCGCCAGCAGCCAAGTCCCGGCTAGCGGCTACAATGAGCAGTTCTTC
TRBV14	.	.	TRBJ2-7	CASSQVLTTSRDEQYF	TGTGCCAGCAGCCAAGTCTTAACTACCTCCCGGGACGAGCAGTACTTC
TRBV9	.	.	TRBJ1-4	CASSTGTENEKLFF	TGTGCCAGCAGCACAGGGACGGAGAATGAAAAACTGTTTTTT
TRBV19	once	.	TRBJ2-1	CASSIGGAIEQFF	TGTGCCAGTAGTATTGGCGGGGCGATTGAGCAGTTCTTC
TRBV4-2	.	.	TRBJ2-1	CASSRLRQEPAYNEQFF	TGTGCCAGCAGCCGGCTGCGACAGGAACCGGCCTACAATGAGCAGTTCTTC
TRBV10-3	.	.	TRBJ1-5	CAISSDGNQPQHF	TGTGCCATCTCCTCAGACGGGAATCAGCCCCAGCATTTT
TRBV27	.	.	TRBJ2-1	CASSLSASNEQFF	TGTGCCAGCAGTTTATCGGCCAGCAATGAGCAGTTCTTC
TRBV7-6	.	.	TRBJ2-7	CASSPAENYEQYF	TGTGCCAGCAGCCCGGCGGAGAACTACGAGCAGTACTTC
TRBV28	.	TRBD1	TRBJ2-7	CASSLYGTGYEQYF	TGTGCCAGCAGTTTATATGGGACAGGGTACGAGCAGTACTTC
TRBV4-1	.	.	TRBJ2-1	CASSQEVGRRAYNEQFF	TGCGCCAGCAGCCAAGAGGTTGGGCGGCGAGCTTACAATGAGCAGTTCTTC
TRBV5-1	.	.	TRBJ1-2	CASSLGTDYGYTF	TGCGCCAGCAGCTTGGGGACAGACTATGGCTACACCTTC
TRBV19	.	.	TRBJ2-3	CASSTPRGGLDTQYF	TGTGCCAGTAGTACACCGAGGGGGGGATTGGATACGCAGTATTTT
TRBV28	once	.	TRBJ2-7	CASTPRGLEQYF	TGTGCCAGCACCCCCCGGGGGCTGGAGCAGTACTTC
TRBV7-8	.	TRBD1	TRBJ2-7	CASSFRGYSYEQYF	TGTGCCAGCAGCTTCAGGGGGTATTCCTACGAGCAGTACTTC
TRBV2	.	TRBD1	TRBJ2-1	CASRDPGQGDLEQFF	TGTGCCAGCAGAGACCCGGGACAGGGCGACCTTGAGCAGTTCTTC
TRBV13	.	.	TRBJ2-5	CASSLAQGQETQYF	TGTGCCAGCAGCTTAGCTCAGGGGCAAGAGACCCAGTACTTC
TRBV7-3	.	TRBD1	TRBJ2-1	CASSLIRGGDEQFF	TGTGCCAGCAGCTTAATCCGAGGGGGCGATGAGCAGTTCTTC